The 14 T cell receptor beta chains below were found in one sample sequenced in a study of OX40 agonist ivuxolimab in advanced cancers. Libraries were prepared by immunoSEQ multiplex PCR; TCRdb keeps only in-frame clonotypes and omits some of them. This table has approximately 100,000 clones, approximately 84% appearing once. Specimen: CD4+ or CD8+ T cells sorted from blood, collected in a trial of the OX40 agonist ivuxolimab. The receptors derive from an adult with an advanced solid tumor such as melanoma, head and neck, liver or kidney cancer.

The chain uses TRBV19 and TRBJ1-1; D gene unclear. CDR1 and CDR2 (germline): LNHDA, SQIVND (reference sequence). The CDR3 loop spans 16 amino acids. Trimming took 6 bases from V and 4 from J, leaving 21 bases between them. The CDR3 is CASSHAWQAGSTEAFF. Written as DNA, the CDR3 is TGTGCCAGTAGCCACGCCTGGCAGGCAGGATCCACTGAAGCTTTCTTT.

The J gene is TRBJ1-1, the V gene TRBV18, with D unresolved. V gave up 4 bases and J gave up 1 base, with 13 bases separating them. This CDR3 spans 15 amino acids. Germline assignment: CDR1 KGHSH and CDR2 LQKENI. CDR3: CASSQGRIPNTEAFF. The CDR3 DNA reads TGTGCCAGCTCACAAGGACGGATACCGAACACTGAAGCTTTCTTT.

The rearrangement uses TRBV6-5 and TRBJ2-2, with 8 nucleotides matching TRBD1. CDR3 size: 14 residues. Germline assignment: CDR1 MNHEY and CDR2 SVGAGI. Trimming took 8 bases from V and 5 from J; bases not matched to a gene: 7. The CDR3 coding sequence is TGTGCCAGCGGGCAGGGGGCAGGGACCGGGGAGCTGTTTTTT. This translates into CASGQGAGTGELFF.

Here the CDR3 DNA reads TGTGCCAGCAGTGCTCGGCTAGCGTTTATCGAGCAGTACTTC. Residues: CASSARLAFIEQYF. The chain employs TRBV2 and TRBJ2-7, with TRBD2 as a possible D gene (6 bases). Trimming pared 4 bases from V and 6 bases from J, leaving 16 bases between. The CDR3 totals 14 residues. The germline V gene encodes CDR1 SNHLY and CDR2 FYNNEI. The full variable domain, rest sourced from reference TRBV2 and TRBJ2-7, is EPEVTQTPSHQVTQMGQEVILRCVPISNHLYFYWYRQILGQKVEFLVSFYNNEISEKSEIFDDQFSVERPDGSNFTLKIRSTKLEDSAMYFCASSARLAFIEQYFGPGTRLTVT.

The chain employs TRBV2 and TRBJ2-7; TRBD1 is a possible D gene (5 bases). Germline V gene sequence: CDR1 SNHLY, CDR2 FYNNEI. Trimming removed 7 bases at V and 4 bases at J, with 17 bases between. The CDR3 covers 14 residues. CDR3 sequence: CASKKDILTYEQYF. The CDR3 region has the DNA TGTGCCAGCAAAAAGGACATTCTAACGTACGAGCAGTACTTC.

The V call is TRBV7-2, the J call TRBJ2-2, with a tentative D call TRBD2 (6 bases). The germline V and J ends were trimmed by 2 bases and 7 bases, with 14 bases remaining between them. The CDR3 loop spans 15 amino acids. Germline V gives CDR1 SGHTA, CDR2 FQGNSA. CDR3 sequence reads: CASSLPRLVVGELFF. The DNA of the CDR3 is TGTGCCAGCAGCTTACCGAGACTAGTGGTCGGGGAGCTGTTTTTT.

This clone was counted between two and nine times. The chain links TRBV5-1 to TRBJ2-3; 9 bases are a match to TRBD1. CDR1 SGHRS and CDR2 YFSETQ come from the germline V gene. V was pared by 1 base and J by 5 bases, with 5 bases of the junction left unmatched. The CDR3 extends over 15 amino acids. This chain's CDR3 is CASSLTGTGLDTQYF. CDR3 bases: TGCGCCAGCAGCTTGACCGGGACAGGGCTAGATACGCAGTATTTT.

This chain links TRBV29-1 with TRBJ2-7; TRBD2 matches 7 bases. V shed 6 bases, J shed 0 bases, and the junction held 8 bases outside the gene matches. The CDR3 contains 14 residues. CDR1 is SQVTM, CDR2 ANQGSEA, per germline. The CDR3 sequence is CSVAAGTNSYEQYF. As DNA, the CDR3 is TGCAGCGTCGCAGCCGGGACTAACTCCTACGAGCAGTACTTC.

This rearrangement joins TRBV18 to TRBJ1-1; TRBD1 agrees at 12 bases. The CDR3 spans 17 residues. V shed 3 bases, J shed 1 base, and the junction held 6 bases outside the gene matches. The germline gives CDR1 KGHSH, CDR2 LQKENI. CDR3 nucleotides: TGTGCCAGCTCACCCGGGACAGGGGGCCAAGGGAACACTGAAGCTTTCTTT. This translates into CASSPGTGGQGNTEAFF. The full variable domain, with the rest looked up from reference TRBV18 and TRBJ1-1, is NAGVMQNPRHLVRRRGQEARLRCSPMKGHSHVYWYRQLPEEGLKFMVYLQKENIIDESGMPKERFSAEFPKEGPSILRIQQVVRGDSAAYFCASSPGTGGQGNTEAFFGQGTRLTVV.

The chain is built from TRBV6-4 and TRBJ2-1, with D perhaps matching TRBD1 (5 bases). Germline CDR1 and CDR2: MRHNA and SNTAGT. The CDR3 is 15 amino acids. V was clipped by 5 bases and J by 6 bases, with 17 bases between them. For the CDR3, the DNA is TGTGCCAGCAGTCCAGAGCAGGGCCGGAGCAATGAGCAGTTCTTC. Translated, it gives CASSPEQGRSNEQFF.

The gene calls are TRBV5-1 and TRBJ2-7; D remains unclear. V lost 0 bases and J lost 2, with 12 bases in between. Germline V gene data show CDR1 as SGHRS and CDR2 as YFSETQ. The CDR3 runs 15 residues. CDR3 protein: CASSLDSDEAYEQYF. Written as DNA, the CDR3 is TGCGCCAGCAGCTTGGATTCGGACGAGGCCTACGAGCAGTACTTC.

The chain's CDR3 is CAISSSGRISRELFF. The CDR3 coding sequence is TGTGCCATCAGCTCGAGCGGGAGGATAAGCCGGGAGCTGTTTTTT. This chain connects TRBV10-3 to TRBJ2-2; the match to TRBD2 covers 9 bases. V was pared by 6 bases and J by 9 bases, with 11 bases of the junction left unmatched. The CDR3 spans 15 residues. Looked up from germline, CDR1 is ENHRY and CDR2 is SYGVKD.

This chain connects TRBV27 to TRBJ2-3; D is perhaps TRBD2 (5 bases). Trimming removed 2 bases from V and 3 bases from J, with 6 bases in between. This CDR3 spans 13 amino acids. Per germline, CDR1 MNHEY and CDR2 SMNVEV (reference sequence). For the CDR3, the DNA is TGTGCCAGCAGTTTAAGAGGGACAGATACGCAGTATTTT. Amino acid sequence: CASSLRGTDTQYF.

Only one count was recorded for this clone. J is TRBJ1-2 and V is TRBV6-6; D remains ambiguous. V lost 4 bases and J lost 2, with 11 bases in between. Per germline, CDR1 MNHNY and CDR2 SVGAGI (reference sequence). This CDR3 has 14 residues. CDR3: CASSSGVTNYGYTF. In DNA form, the CDR3 reads TGTGCCAGCAGTTCTGGCGTGACCAACTATGGCTACACCTTC.